The T cell receptor (beta chain) described here comes from a study of shared T cell receptors in the human thymus. The protocol was immunoSEQ multiplex PCR, while the TCRdb copy is restricted to in-frame clones and leaves out a portion. The sample includes just under 550,000 clones, about 84% of them seen just once. The sample was also linked to a second study, of human thymus T cells. From that study: The donor group consisted of healthy Finnish infants who were having corrective surgery for congenital heart defects. The thymus was resected at corrective cardiac surgery. Apparent skewing of V and J gene usage characterized both thymic and blood repertoires. Related research found strongly overlapping thymic repertoires in unrelated individuals.

The sequenced material came from thymocytes. The clonotype originates from a boy younger than two with a congenital heart defect.

CDR3: CASRPRGETQYF. CDR3 nucleotide sequence: TGTGCCAGCAGGCCAAGGGGTGAGACCCAGTACTTC. The chain links TRBV2 to TRBJ2-5, with a possible D match to TRBD1 (5 bases). There are 12 residues in the CDR3. CDR1 and CDR2 (germline): SNHLY, FYNNEI. V was shortened by 6 bases and J by 5 bases, with 10 bases between the two germline ends.